Listed below are T cell receptor beta chains from one sample, sequenced in a study of early T cells in non-severe SARS-CoV-2 infection. Each CDR3 protein gets one entry after TCRdb re-called the 5' RACE reads with MiXCR. The sample contains 85,000 to 100,000 distinct CDR3 sequences, less than 15% of which appear only once. Material: whole blood. The source is an adult who was a healthcare worker with PCR-confirmed SARS-CoV-2 infection or an uninfected control (not recorded which). Both conserved end residues are part of each CDR3. The order of the fields is clone size, V gene, CDR3 length, J gene, D gene, CDR3 DNA, CDR3 protein. A D gene is named only where the DNA matches it firmly. Clone sizes are given selectively: once, few, many, or a class where the clone is expanded.

>few|TRBV4-1|16|TRBJ1-4|-
TGCGCCAGCAGCCAATGGGTTGGAGGTATACGCGAAAAACTGTTTTTT
CASSQWVGGIREKLFF
>-|TRBV29-1|16|TRBJ2-1|-
TGCAGCGTTGAAGCTTTCTACACGGAACTCAACAATGAGCAGTTCTTC
CSVEAFYTELNNEQFF
>few|TRBV5-1|14|TRBJ1-1|-
TGCGCCAGCAGCTTGATGGGACCGAACACTGAAGCTTTCTTT
CASSLMGPNTEAFF
>-|TRBV11-2|14|TRBJ2-1|-
TGTGCCAGCAGCTTGCTTGTCGGGTTCGGTGAGCAGTTCTTC
CASSLLVGFGEQFF
>many|TRBV28|19|TRBJ2-7|TRBD2
TGTGCCAGCATGGCGGTTGGGGTAGCGGGGCCACTAAGCTCCTACGAGCAGTACTTC
CASMAVGVAGPLSSYEQYF
>few|TRBV6-2/TRBV6-3|14|TRBJ1-2|-
TGTGCCAGCAGTTACGGGTCGGGAGGCTATGGCTACACCTTC
CASSYGSGGYGYTF
>-|TRBV18|15|TRBJ2-1|-
TGTGCCAGCTCGAAATCCGGGGCCAGGGGCAATGAGCAGTTCTTC
CASSKSGARGNEQFF
>-|TRBV2|18|TRBJ1-5|TRBD1
TGTGCCAGCAGTGAAGCGGGACAGTTTCTCTATAGCAATCAGCCCCAGCATTTT
CASSEAGQFLYSNQPQHF
>many|TRBV28|16|TRBJ1-1|-
TGTGCCAGCAGTTTCCCCGGTAGACAGGTGAACACTGAAGCTTTCTTT
CASSFPGRQVNTEAFF
>many|TRBV2|18|TRBJ2-3|TRBD1
TGTGCCAGCAGGCAACAACTTGGGACAGGGGGGGATACAGATACGCAGTATTTT
CASRQQLGTGGDTDTQYF
>many|TRBV29-1|14|TRBJ2-1|TRBD1
TGCAGCGTGGGGACAGGGGAGGTCTACAATGAGCAGTTCTTC
CSVGTGEVYNEQFF
>-|TRBV20-1|15|TRBJ2-5|-
TGCAGTGCTAGACCCTTCGGACGGGGGCAAGAGACCCAGTACTTC
CSARPFGRGQETQYF
>-|TRBV11-1|15|TRBJ2-7|TRBD1
TGTGCCAGCAGCTTAGGTGGGACAGGGACCTACGAGCAGTACTTC
CASSLGGTGTYEQYF
>-|TRBV6-2/TRBV6-3|15|TRBJ1-1|-
TGTGCCAGCAGTTACCGGTTGACAGGGAACACTGAAGCTTTCTTT
CASSYRLTGNTEAFF
>-|TRBV3-1|14|TRBJ2-7|TRBD1
TGTGCCAGCAGCGGACAGGCATCCTCCTACGAGCAGTACTTC
CASSGQASSYEQYF
>-|TRBV7-8|15|TRBJ2-1|-
TGTGCCAGCAGCTTGAAGCGGCCTTCCTACAATGAGCAGTTCTTC
CASSLKRPSYNEQFF
>few|TRBV5-1|16|TRBJ1-1|-
TGCGCCAGCAGCTACGTAGACCGCTCTGGGGGCACTGAAGCTTTCTTT
CASSYVDRSGGTEAFF
>few|TRBV2|15|TRBJ1-1|-
TGTGCCAGCAGGGACCGAGGGTTCCTGAACACTGAAGCTTTCTTT
CASRDRGFLNTEAFF
>-|TRBV20-1|15|TRBJ1-1|TRBD1
TGCAGTGCTAGGGGAGGACAGGGCTTGAACACTGAAGCTTTCTTT
CSARGGQGLNTEAFF
>-|TRBV6-1|12|TRBJ2-3|-
TGTGCCACCGAGGGGCACACAGATACGCAGTATTTT
CATEGHTDTQYF
>-|TRBV5-5|16|TRBJ2-1|-
TGTGCCAGCAGCTTTATTGGGGGGACCTCCTTAAGTGAGCAGTTCTTC
CASSFIGGTSLSEQFF
>-|TRBV20-1|15|TRBJ1-4|-
TGCAGTGCTACACTCCCTGGGGGGCAAGGTGAAAAACTGTTTTTT
CSATLPGGQGEKLFF
>many|TRBV7-9|16|TRBJ2-7|-
TGTGCCAGCAGCTCTTACTCCCGGGCGGGTCTCTACGAGCAGTACTTC
CASSSYSRAGLYEQYF
>-|TRBV20-1|13|TRBJ2-7|TRBD2
TGCAGTGCTTCCTCCGGGGGGAGGTACGAGCAGTACTTC
CSASSGGRYEQYF